One sample yielded the 3 T cell receptor beta chains listed below, sequenced in a study of T cells and Merkel cell carcinoma outcomes. Sequencing was performed with immunoSEQ multiplex PCR; in TCRdb, only in-frame clones are kept and a portion is missing. The data contain over 15,000 clones, 75% to 90% of them singletons. The sequencing sample was made of tumor tissue from Merkel cell carcinoma. These receptors were taken from a human donor with Merkel cell carcinoma.

The CDR3 DNA reads as TGTGCCAGCAGCCCAGGGGGAGGGATCACAGATACGCAGTATTTT. Protein: CASSPGGGITDTQYF. J is TRBJ2-3 and V is TRBV7-3, with D perhaps matching TRBD1 or TRBD2 (7 bases each). CDR3 size: 15 residues. Trimming removed 5 bases at V and 2 bases at J, with 14 bases between. Germline V lookup: CDR1 SGHTA, CDR2 FQGTGA.

The gene calls are TRBV19 and TRBJ2-7; D might be TRBD2 (5 bases). CDR1 is LNHDA, CDR2 SQIVND, per germline (reference sequence). V shed 6 bases and J shed 2 bases, with 11 bases lying between them. The CDR3 totals 13 residues. The chain's CDR3 is CASSPGEPYEQYF. The CDR3 DNA sequence: TGTGCCAGTAGCCCCGGGGAGCCCTACGAGCAGTACTTC. Full variable domain (missing parts from reference TRBV19 and TRBJ2-7): DGGITQSPKYLFRKEGQNVTLSCEQNLNHDAMYWYRQDPGQGLRLIYYSQIVNDFQKGDIAEGYSVSREKKESFPLTVTSAQKNPTAFYLCASSPGEPYEQYFGPGTRLTVT.

The J gene is TRBJ2-3, the V gene TRBV7-2, with 9 bases identical to TRBD2. The V segment lost 8 bases and the J segment 4 bases; nucleotides outside the gene matches: 7. The CDR3 is 14 amino acids. Germline values: CDR1 SGHTA, CDR2 FQGNSA. The CDR3: CASGTSGRSDTQYF. The CDR3 DNA is TGTGCCAGCGGAACGAGCGGGAGGTCAGATACGCAGTATTTT. Complete variable domain (other parts from reference TRBV7-2 and TRBJ2-3): GAGVSQSPSNKVTEKGKDVELRCDPISGHTALYWYRQSLGQGLEFLIYFQGNSAPDKSGLPSDRFSAERTGGSVSTLTIQRTQQEDSAVYLCASGTSGRSDTQYFGPGTRLTVL.